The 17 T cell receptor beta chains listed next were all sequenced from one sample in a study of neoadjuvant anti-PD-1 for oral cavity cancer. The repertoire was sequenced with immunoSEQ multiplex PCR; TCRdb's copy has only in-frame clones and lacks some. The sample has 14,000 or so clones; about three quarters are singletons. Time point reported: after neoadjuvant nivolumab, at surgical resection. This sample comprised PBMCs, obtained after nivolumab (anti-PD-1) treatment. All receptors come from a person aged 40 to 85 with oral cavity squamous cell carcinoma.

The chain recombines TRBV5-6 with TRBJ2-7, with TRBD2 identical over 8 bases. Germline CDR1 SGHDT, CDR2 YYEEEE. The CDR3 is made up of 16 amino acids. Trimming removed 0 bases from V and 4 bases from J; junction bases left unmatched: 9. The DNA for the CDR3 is TGTGCCAGCAGCTTGGTTGCGGGAGGATTGGGTTACGAGCAGTACTTC. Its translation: CASSLVAGGLGYEQYF.

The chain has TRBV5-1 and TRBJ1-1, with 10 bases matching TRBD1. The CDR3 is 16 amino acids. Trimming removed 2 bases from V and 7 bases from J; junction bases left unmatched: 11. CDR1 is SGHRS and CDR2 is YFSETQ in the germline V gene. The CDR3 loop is CASSLQPTGGEGEAFF. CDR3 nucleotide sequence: TGCGCCAGCAGCTTACAACCGACAGGGGGCGAGGGTGAAGCTTTCTTT.

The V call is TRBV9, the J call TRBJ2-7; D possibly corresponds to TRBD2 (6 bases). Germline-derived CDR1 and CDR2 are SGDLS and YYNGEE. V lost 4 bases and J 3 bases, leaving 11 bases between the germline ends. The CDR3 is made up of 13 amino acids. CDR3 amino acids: CASSRGLSYEQYF. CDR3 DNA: TGTGCCAGCAGCAGGGGACTGAGCTACGAGCAGTACTTC.

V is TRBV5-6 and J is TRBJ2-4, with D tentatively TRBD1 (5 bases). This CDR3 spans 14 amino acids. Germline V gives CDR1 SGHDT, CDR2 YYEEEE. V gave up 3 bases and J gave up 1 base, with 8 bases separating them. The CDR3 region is CASSSGNAKNIQYF. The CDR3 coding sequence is TGTGCCAGCAGCTCAGGGAATGCCAAAAACATTCAGTACTTC.

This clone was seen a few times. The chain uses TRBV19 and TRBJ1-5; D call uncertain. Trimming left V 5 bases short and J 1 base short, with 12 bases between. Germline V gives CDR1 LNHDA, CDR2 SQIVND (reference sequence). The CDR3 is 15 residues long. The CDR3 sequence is CASSPHTVSNQPQHF. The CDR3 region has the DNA TGTGCCAGTAGTCCCCACACGGTCAGCAATCAGCCCCAGCATTTT.

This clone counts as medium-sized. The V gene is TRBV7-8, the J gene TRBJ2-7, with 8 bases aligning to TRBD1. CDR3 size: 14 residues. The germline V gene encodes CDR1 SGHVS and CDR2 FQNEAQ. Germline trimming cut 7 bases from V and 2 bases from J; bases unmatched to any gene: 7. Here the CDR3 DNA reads TGTGCCAGCACCCTCGGGACAGGTCCCTACGAGCAGTACTTC. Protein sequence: CASTLGTGPYEQYF. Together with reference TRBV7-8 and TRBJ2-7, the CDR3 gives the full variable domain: GAGVSQSPRYKVAKRGQDVALRCDPISGHVSLFWYQQALGQGPEFLTYFQNEAQLDKSGLPSDRFFAERPEGSVSTLKIQRTQQEDSAVYLCASTLGTGPYEQYFGPGTRLTVT.

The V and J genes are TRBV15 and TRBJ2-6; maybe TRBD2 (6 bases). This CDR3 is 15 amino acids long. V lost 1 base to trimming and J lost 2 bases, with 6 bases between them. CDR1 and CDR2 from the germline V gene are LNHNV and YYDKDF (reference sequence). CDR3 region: CATSRGGAGANVLTF. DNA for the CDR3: TGTGCCACCAGCAGAGGGGGGGCTGGGGCCAACGTCCTGACTTTC.

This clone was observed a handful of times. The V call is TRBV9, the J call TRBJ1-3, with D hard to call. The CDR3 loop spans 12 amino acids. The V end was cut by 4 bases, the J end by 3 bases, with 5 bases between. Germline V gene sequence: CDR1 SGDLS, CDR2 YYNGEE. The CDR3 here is CASSLNGNTIYF. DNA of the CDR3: TGTGCCAGCAGCTTAAATGGAAACACCATATATTTT.

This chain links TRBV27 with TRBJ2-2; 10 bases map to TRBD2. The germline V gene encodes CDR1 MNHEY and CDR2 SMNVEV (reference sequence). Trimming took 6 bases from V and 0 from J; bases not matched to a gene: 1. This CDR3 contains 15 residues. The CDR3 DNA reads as TGTGCCAGCAGACTAGCGGGAACGAACACCGGGGAGCTGTTTTTT. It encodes CASRLAGTNTGELFF.

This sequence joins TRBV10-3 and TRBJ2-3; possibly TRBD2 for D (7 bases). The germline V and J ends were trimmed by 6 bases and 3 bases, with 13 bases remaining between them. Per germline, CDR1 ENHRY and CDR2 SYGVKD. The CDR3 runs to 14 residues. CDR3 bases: TGTGCCATCAGGGGCGGGGGCTATACAGATACGCAGTATTTT. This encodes CAIRGGGYTDTQYF.

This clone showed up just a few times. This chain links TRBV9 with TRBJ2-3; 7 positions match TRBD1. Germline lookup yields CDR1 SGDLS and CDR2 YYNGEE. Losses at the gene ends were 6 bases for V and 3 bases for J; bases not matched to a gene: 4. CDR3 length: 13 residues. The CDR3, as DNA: TGTGCCAGCACCGACAGGGTTACAGATACGCAGTATTTT. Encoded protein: CASTDRVTDTQYF.

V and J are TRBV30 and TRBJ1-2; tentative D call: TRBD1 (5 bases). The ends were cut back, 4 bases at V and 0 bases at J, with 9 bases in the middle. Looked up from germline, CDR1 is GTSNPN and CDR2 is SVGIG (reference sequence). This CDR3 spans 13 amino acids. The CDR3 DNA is TGTGCCTGGATGCCAGGGTCTAACTATGGCTACACCTTC. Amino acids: CAWMPGSNYGYTF.

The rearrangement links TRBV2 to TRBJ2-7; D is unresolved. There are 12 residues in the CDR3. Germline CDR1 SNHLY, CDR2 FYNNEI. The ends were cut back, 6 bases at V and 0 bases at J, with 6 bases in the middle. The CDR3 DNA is TGTGCCAGCAGCGTAAACTCCTACGAGCAGTACTTC. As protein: CASSVNSYEQYF.

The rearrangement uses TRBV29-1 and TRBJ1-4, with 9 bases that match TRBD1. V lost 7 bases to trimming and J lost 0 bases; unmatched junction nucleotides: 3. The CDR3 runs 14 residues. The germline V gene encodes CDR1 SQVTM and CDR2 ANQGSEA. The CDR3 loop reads CSGTGGTTNEKLFF. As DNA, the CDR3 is TGCAGCGGAACAGGGGGCACAACTAATGAAAAACTGTTTTTT. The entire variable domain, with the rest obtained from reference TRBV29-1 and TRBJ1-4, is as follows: SAVISQKPSRDICQRGTSLTIQCQVDSQVTMMFWYRQQPGQSLTLIATANQGSEATYESGFVIDKFPISRPNLTFSTLTVSNMSPEDSSIYLCSGTGGTTNEKLFFGSGTQLSVL.

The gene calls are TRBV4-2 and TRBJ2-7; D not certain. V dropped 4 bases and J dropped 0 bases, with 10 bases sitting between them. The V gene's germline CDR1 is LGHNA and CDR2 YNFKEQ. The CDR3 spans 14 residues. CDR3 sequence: CASSPSDPSYEQYF. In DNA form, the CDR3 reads TGTGCCAGCAGCCCTTCAGACCCCTCCTACGAGCAGTACTTC.

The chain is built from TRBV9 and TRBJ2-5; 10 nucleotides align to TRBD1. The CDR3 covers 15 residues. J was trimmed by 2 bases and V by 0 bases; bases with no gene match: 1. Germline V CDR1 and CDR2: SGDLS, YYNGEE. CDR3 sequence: CASSVEGQGQETQYF. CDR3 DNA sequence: TGTGCCAGCAGCGTAGAGGGACAGGGGCAAGAGACCCAGTACTTC.

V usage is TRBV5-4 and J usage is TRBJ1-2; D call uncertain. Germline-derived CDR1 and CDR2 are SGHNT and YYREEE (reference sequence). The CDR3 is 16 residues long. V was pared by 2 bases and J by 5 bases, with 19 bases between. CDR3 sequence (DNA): TGTGCCAGCAGCTTTCCAACCGAGCTCCGGGAGTATGGCTACACCTTC. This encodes CASSFPTELREYGYTF.